The 28 T cell receptor beta chains reported below all come from one sample, sequenced in a study of blood T cell repertoires in COVID-19. Measured with immunoSEQ multiplex PCR; TCRdb has only the in-frame clones, and not every one. The profile covers 90,000 to 150,000 clones, with around 87% appearing a single time and approximately 28% taken by the ten largest. The sample taken for sequencing was peripheral blood. Every receptor here comes from a man in his 70s with active or convalescent COVID-19.

The chain has TRBV2 and TRBJ2-5; D is uncertain. CDR1 and CDR2 from the germline V gene are SNHLY and FYNNEI. The CDR3 covers 15 residues. The germline V and J ends were trimmed by 3 bases and 0 bases, with 11 bases remaining between them. Here the CDR3 DNA reads TGTGCCAGCAGTGATGAGGAGCAAGACCAAGAGACCCAGTACTTC. Protein: CASSDEEQDQETQYF.

The chain uses TRBV12-3 or TRBV12-4 and TRBJ1-4; 8 bases agree with TRBD1. The V gene end was trimmed by 5 bases and the J gene end by 8 bases; junction bases not matched to a gene: 4. This CDR3 region has 13 residues. CDR3 nucleotide sequence: TGTGCCAGCAGTGGACAGGGTGGGGAAAAACTGTTTTTT. The encoded protein is CASSGQGGEKLFF.

The CDR3 nucleotides read TGTGCCAGCAGCTTAGACGGACTAGCGGGAGGTCAAGATACGCAGTATTTT. Protein product: CASSLDGLAGGQDTQYF. The chain combines TRBV11-3 with TRBJ2-3, with TRBD2 matching 14 bases. After removal of 0 bases from V and 5 bases from J, the junction contained 4 bases not matched to a gene. CDR3 length: 17 residues. Germline CDR1 reads SGHNT; CDR2 reads YENEEA.

The chain combines TRBV29-1 with TRBJ2-2; 7 nucleotides match TRBD1. The germline V gene encodes CDR1 SQVTM and CDR2 ANQGSEA. V lost 7 bases to trimming and J lost 7 bases; unmatched junction nucleotides: 12. The CDR3 sequence is 14 residues long. CDR3 nucleotides: TGCAGCGCAGGAATCGACAGGGCGAACGGGGAGCTGTTTTTT. Its protein is CSAGIDRANGELFF.

This chain joins TRBV28 and TRBJ2-7, with D uncertain. The germline V gene encodes CDR1 MDHEN and CDR2 SYDVKM. Trimming removed 6 bases at V and 3 bases at J, with 9 bases between. The CDR3 is made up of 12 amino acids. The CDR3 region is CASSSPVYEQYF. CDR3 in DNA: TGTGCCAGCAGCTCTCCAGTCTACGAGCAGTACTTC.

This clone has only a few counts. This chain joins TRBV10-3 and TRBJ1-6; TRBD1 aligns across 7 bases. CDR1 and CDR2 (germline): ENHRY, SYGVKD. This CDR3 has 13 amino acids. Germline trimming cut 9 bases from V and 3 bases from J; bases unmatched to any gene: 2. The CDR3 nucleotides read TGTGCCATGGGACAGCTCTATAATTCACCCCTCCACTTT. Amino acid sequence: CAMGQLYNSPLHF.

The rearrangement uses TRBV10-2 and TRBJ2-2, with 10 nucleotides matching TRBD2. V dropped 5 bases and J dropped 6; count of bases not matched to a gene: 0. CDR3 length equals 13 residues. Germline values: CDR1 WSHSY, CDR2 SAAADI. The CDR3: CASSLAGAGELFF. The CDR3 region has the DNA TGCGCCAGCAGTCTAGCGGGAGCCGGGGAGCTGTTTTTT.

The CDR3: CASSLRQPYNEQFF. The CDR3 DNA is TGTGCCAGCAGTTTGAGACAACCCTACAATGAGCAGTTCTTC. The genes are TRBV27 and TRBJ2-1; D gene unclear. Trimming pared 3 bases from V and 2 bases from J, leaving 8 bases between. CDR1 is MNHEY, CDR2 SMNVEV, per germline (reference sequence). CDR3 size: 14 residues.

The V call is TRBV3-1 (or the pseudogene TRBV3-2), the J call TRBJ2-7; 7 positions match TRBD2. Trimming cost V 0 bases and J 2 bases; bases outside gene matches: 10. The CDR3 totals 17 residues. Germline V lookup: CDR1 LGHDT, CDR2 YNNKEL (reference sequence). The CDR3 loop is CASSQEESLAIAYEQYF. CDR3 nucleotide sequence: TGTGCCAGCAGCCAAGAGGAGTCACTAGCGATCGCCTACGAGCAGTACTTC.

The chain is built from TRBV19 and TRBJ2-1, with D maybe TRBD2 (5 bases). CDR1 is LNHDA and CDR2 is SQIVND in the germline V gene (reference sequence). The V gene lost 1 base and the J gene lost 3 bases, with 10 bases spanning the gap. The CDR3 is 15 residues long. The CDR3 coding sequence is TGTGCCAGTAGTATAGGCGGCGGGTACTACAATGAGCAGTTCTTC. Translating gives CASSIGGGYYNEQFF.

The chain links TRBV5-6 to TRBJ1-6; 7 bases are a match to TRBD1. V was pared by 3 bases and J by 4 bases, with 1 base of the junction left unmatched. Germline CDR1 SGHDT, CDR2 YYEEEE. This CDR3 has 14 residues. Here the CDR3 reads CASSWGQYNSPLHF. CDR3 sequence (DNA): TGTGCCAGCAGCTGGGGACAGTATAATTCACCCCTCCACTTT.

The V gene is TRBV30, the J gene TRBJ2-5; the match to TRBD2 covers 9 bases. This CDR3 contains 15 residues. Germline assignment: CDR1 GTSNPN and CDR2 SVGIG (reference sequence). Losses at the gene ends were 4 bases for V and 5 bases for J; bases not matched to a gene: 11. CDR3 in amino acids: CAWTRGGRAGETQYF. The CDR3 nucleotides are TGTGCCTGGACTCGTGGCGGGAGGGCCGGGGAGACCCAGTACTTC.

This sequence joins TRBV3-1 (or the pseudogene TRBV3-2) and TRBJ2-5; 10 bases align to TRBD2. The V and J ends lost 1 base and 4 bases, in that order; junction bases with no gene match: 9. The CDR3 has 17 residues. CDR1 is LGHDT and CDR2 is YNNKEL in the germline V gene (reference sequence). In DNA, the CDR3 is TGTGCCAGCAGCCAAGGGTCAGTAGCGGGAGGAGGAGAGACCCAGTACTTC. It is translated as CASSQGSVAGGGETQYF.

Worth noting for this clone: Other DNA sequences within the sample encode an identical CDR3. The V gene is TRBV19, the J gene TRBJ1-5; 7 positions match TRBD1. The V gene's germline CDR1 is LNHDA and CDR2 SQIVND (reference sequence). V was clipped by 3 bases and J by 0 bases; unmatched bases: 2. This CDR3 is built from 15 residues. The CDR3 region has the DNA TGTGCCAGTAGTATTGGGACAGCTAGCAATCAGCCCCAGCATTTT. Its translation: CASSIGTASNQPQHF.

The chain uses TRBV6-5 and TRBJ2-6; the D gene is possibly TRBD1 (5 bases). The CDR3 is made up of 13 amino acids. V lost 6 bases and J lost 4, with 7 bases in between. Per germline, CDR1 MNHEY and CDR2 SVGAGI. The CDR3, as DNA: TGTGCCAGCAGCAGGGCCGGGGCCAACGTCCTGACTTTC. Translated: CASSRAGANVLTF.

The genes are TRBV6-6 and TRBJ2-7, with 7 bases matching TRBD1. J was trimmed by 6 bases and V by 1 base; bases with no gene match: 0. Germline V CDR1 and CDR2: MNHNY, SVGAGI (reference sequence). The CDR3 runs 12 residues. The CDR3 reads CASSYYRGEQYF. The CDR3 DNA is TGTGCCAGCAGTTACTACAGGGGCGAGCAGTACTTC.

This clone occurred once. This chain connects TRBV5-1 to TRBJ2-3, with 7 bases identical to TRBD1. V shed 4 bases, J shed 5 bases, and the junction held 7 bases outside the gene matches. CDR1 is SGHRS and CDR2 is YFSETQ in the germline V gene. CDR3 length equals 14 residues. For the CDR3, the DNA is TGCGCCAGCAGCACCGTAGGGGGCGGAGATACGCAGTATTTT. This codes for CASSTVGGGDTQYF.

The rearrangement uses TRBV24-1 and TRBJ2-1; 12 nucleotides line up with TRBD2. Germline V CDR1 and CDR2: KGHDR, SFDVKD. J was trimmed by 4 bases and V by 2 bases; bases with no gene match: 5. The CDR3 contains 17 residues. This CDR3 is CATSDWRLAGEYNEQFF. CDR3 bases: TGTGCCACCAGTGATTGGCGACTAGCGGGAGAGTACAATGAGCAGTTCTTC.

The chain joins TRBV1 to TRBJ2-7; the table's D call, TRBD2, was not checked against the DNA. TRBV1 is a pseudogene. CDR3 length equals 19 residues. The CDR3 bases are TGCACCAGCAGCCATCTAATCCCGATACTAGCGGGAGAGCAGTACGAGCAGTACTTC. It yields the protein CTSSHLIPILAGEQYEQYF.

The chain employs TRBV28 and TRBJ1-1; maybe TRBD1 (6 bases). CDR1 is MDHEN and CDR2 is SYDVKM in the germline V gene. Between the trimmed V and J ends, which lost 11 bases and 5 bases, there was a span of 24 bases. The CDR3 runs to 15 residues. The CDR3 DNA sequence: TGTGCCCGCGGGGAAAGGGGGGGCGCGGGGACTGAAGCTTTCTTT. Its protein product is CARGERGGAGTEAFF.

This rearrangement joins TRBV10-3 to TRBJ2-1; 8 bases are a match to TRBD2. This CDR3 has 17 residues. Germline trimming cut 3 bases from V and 2 bases from J; bases unmatched to any gene: 9. Germline-derived CDR1 and CDR2 are ENHRY and SYGVKD. Written as DNA, the CDR3 is TGTGCCATCAGTGATGGTAGTCTAGCGGGTACCTACAATGAGCAGTTCTTC. Its protein product is CAISDGSLAGTYNEQFF.

The table lists this clone with a few counts. This sequence joins TRBV6-5 and TRBJ1-2, with TRBD1 matching over 8 bases. Trimming at V came to 6 bases and at J to 4 bases, leaving 4 bases not matched to a gene. In germline, CDR1 is MNHEY, CDR2 SVGAGI. The CDR3 length is 13 residues. The CDR3 loop reads CASRPTGGYGYTF. For the CDR3, the DNA is TGTGCCAGCAGGCCTACAGGGGGCTATGGCTACACCTTC.

The chain is built from TRBV30 and TRBJ1-1, with 8 bases identical to TRBD1. The V segment lost 5 bases and the J segment 2 bases; nucleotides outside the gene matches: 10. CDR1 and CDR2 from the germline V gene are GTSNPN and SVGIG (reference sequence). The CDR3 has 15 residues. The CDR3 spells CAWGSGQGVNTEAFF. Here the CDR3 DNA reads TGTGCCTGGGGAAGCGGACAGGGAGTAAACACTGAAGCTTTCTTT. Full variable domain (outside the CDR3, taken from reference TRBV30 and TRBJ1-1): SQTIHQWPATLVQPVGSPLSLECTVEGTSNPNLYWYRQAAGRGLQLLFYSVGIGQISSEVPQNLSASRPQDRQFILSSKKLLLSDSGFYLCAWGSGQGVNTEAFFGQGTRLTVV.

This clone has a single count. This chain connects TRBV3-1 (or the pseudogene TRBV3-2) to TRBJ2-4; TRBD2 agrees at 7 bases. The V gene end was trimmed by 0 bases and the J gene end by 1 base; junction bases not matched to a gene: 3. CDR1 and CDR2 from the germline V gene are LGHDT and YNNKEL (reference sequence). This CDR3 comprises 16 residues. CDR3 sequence reads: CASSQDVGGAKNIQYF. In DNA, the CDR3 is TGTGCCAGCAGCCAAGATGTGGGAGGGGCCAAAAACATTCAGTACTTC.

The V and J genes are TRBV19 and TRBJ2-1, with a weak D call TRBD2 (6 bases). Germline-derived CDR1 and CDR2 are LNHDA and SQIVND (reference sequence). Trimming cost V 3 bases and J 6 bases, with 15 bases left between them. The CDR3 covers 15 residues. The DNA for the CDR3 is TGTGCCAGTAGTATGGGGGGACCCCCGGGCAATGAGCAGTTCTTC. It encodes CASSMGGPPGNEQFF.

The CDR3 DNA reads as TGTGCCACCGGGACAGCCTACGAGCAGTACTTC. Its translation is CATGTAYEQYF. The rearrangement joins TRBV28 to TRBJ2-7; 7 bases are shared with TRBD1. V was pared by 10 bases and J by 2 bases, with 2 bases of the junction left unmatched. The CDR3 is 11 amino acids. Per the germline V gene, CDR1 is MDHEN and CDR2 is SYDVKM. Variable domain in full (rest from reference TRBV28 and TRBJ2-7): DVKVTQSSRYLVKRTGEKVFLECVQDMDHENMFWYRQDPGLGLRLIYFSYDVKMKEKGDIPEGYSVSREKKERFSLILESASTNQTSMYLCATGTAYEQYFGPGTRLTVT.

Only a few counts were recorded for this clone. The chain has TRBV27 and TRBJ2-7, with 9 nucleotides matching TRBD2. V gave up 4 bases and J gave up 7 bases; unmatched junction bases: 5. Germline CDR1 MNHEY, CDR2 SMNVEV (reference sequence). This CDR3 is built from 13 residues. Here the CDR3 reads CASSYILAGEQYF. The CDR3 region has the DNA TGTGCCAGCAGTTATATACTAGCGGGTGAGCAGTACTTC.

This clone was seen just once. The rearrangement joins TRBV30 to TRBJ2-7; D is unclear. The CDR3 is 11 residues long. CDR1 and CDR2 (germline): GTSNPN, SVGIG (reference sequence). Trimming pared 4 bases from V and 6 bases from J, leaving 10 bases between. The CDR3 spells CAWTGMGEQYF. For the CDR3, the DNA is TGTGCCTGGACAGGTATGGGCGAGCAGTACTTC.